The T cell receptor (beta chain) under discussion was sequenced for a study of CD8+CD57+ T cells in acquired aplastic anemia (dated by TCRdb to the late 2010s). Some background on the complete study: Extracted DNA from sorted CD4+ and CD8+ cells averaged about 3 ug, ranging from about 0.17 to 27.4 ug. For healthy donor samples, the average read count was around 9.8 million for CD4+ cells and roughly 11 million for CD8+ cells. On the study overall, not on this receptor specifically: Roughly 30 CD8+ CDR3 sequences were shared between patients and controls but appeared highly expressed in patients and within their immunodominant clones. Between patients and healthy controls, no significant difference in CD8+ Simpson's diversity was found (P=0.060).

V drops 6 bases and J drops 5 bases, leaving 10 bases in between. Via the germline V gene (reference sequence), CDR1 is LNHDA and CDR2 SQIVND. From the cysteine through the phenylalanine, the CDR3 covers 12 amino acids. Only the CDR3 region is kept as DNA, spanning 36 bases read in frame from base 1. As for this clonotype: The target of this receptor is not known. It has no much larger one-base neighbor in the sample; base qualities were not kept.

Genomic DNA served as template for TCR beta VDJ combination and CDR3 sequence profiling. An Illumina HiSeq 2000 was used for TCR repertoire sequencing. From the authors' description of their analysis: Repertoire assessment relied on Simpson's diversity index, CDR3 size and DJ length profiles, and TRBV/TRBJ rearrangement plots. The most abundant DNA sequence in the deep sequencing data was defined as the immunodominant clone. CDR3 amino acid sequences were checked for sharing across subjects and were also compared against the VDJdb database and published repertoires. TCRdb reanalyzed the raw reads on its own, using fastp at Q25 for trimming and MiXCR for clone calling, and kept in-frame beta chains. Each CDR3 protein appears once, grouped with its most common genes and DNA. The V and J calls shown here were made by TCRdb, not taken from the authors' results. The sample table contains a few hundred thousand distinct CDR3 sequences; only one count was recorded for roughly 68% of them. Together, the top ten hold less than 4% of the sample.

TCR repertoires of sorted CD4+ and CD8+ blood T cells from severe aplastic anemia patients and healthy subjects were deep-sequenced in the study. Ficoll-Paque density gradient centrifugation was used to isolate peripheral blood mononuclear cells. CD4+ and CD8+ T cells were sorted by FACS or magnetic beads before DNA extraction. Sequenced sample: sorted CD4+, CD8+, or CD8+CD57+ T cells (not recorded which) from PBMCs. The sequence joins TRBV19 to TRBJ1-2; the D gene is not confidently resolved. This clonotype was sampled from a human donor in good health, serving as a control. The DNA sequence is TGTGCCAGTAGCCCAGTCGGGTATGGCTACACCTTC. Translation gives CASSPVGYGYTF.